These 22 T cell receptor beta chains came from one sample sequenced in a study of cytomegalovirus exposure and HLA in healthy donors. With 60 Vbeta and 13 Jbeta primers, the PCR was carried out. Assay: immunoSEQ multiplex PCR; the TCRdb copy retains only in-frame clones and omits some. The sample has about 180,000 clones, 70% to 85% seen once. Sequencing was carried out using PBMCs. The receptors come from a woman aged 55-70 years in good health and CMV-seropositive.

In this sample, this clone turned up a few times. The CDR3 here is CASRSTGNTGELFF. CDR3 bases: TGTGCCAGCAGGTCAACAGGGAACACCGGGGAGCTGTTTTTT. V usage is TRBV28 and J usage is TRBJ2-2; TRBD1 might be the D (5 bases). Germline V gene sequence: CDR1 MDHEN, CDR2 SYDVKM. Trimming removed 6 bases from V and 1 base from J, with 9 bases in between. The CDR3 runs 14 residues.

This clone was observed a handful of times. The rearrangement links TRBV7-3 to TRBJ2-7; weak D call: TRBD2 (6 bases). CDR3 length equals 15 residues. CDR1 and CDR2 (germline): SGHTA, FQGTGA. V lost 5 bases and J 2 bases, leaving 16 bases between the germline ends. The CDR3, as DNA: TGTGCCAGCAGCCCCCGGGGGACGGAAACCTACGAGCAGTACTTC. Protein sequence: CASSPRGTETYEQYF. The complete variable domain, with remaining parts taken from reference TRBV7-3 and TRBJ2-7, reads GAGVSQTPSNKVTEKGKYVELRCDPISGHTALYWYRQSLGQGPEFLIYFQGTGAADDSGLPNDRFFAVRPEGSVSTLKIQRTERGDSAVYLCASSPRGTETYEQYFGPGTRLTVT.

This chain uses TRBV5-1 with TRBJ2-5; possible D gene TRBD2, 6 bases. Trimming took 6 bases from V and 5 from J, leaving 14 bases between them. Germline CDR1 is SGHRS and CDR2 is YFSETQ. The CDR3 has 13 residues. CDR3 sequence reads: CASKDGTWETQYF. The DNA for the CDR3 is TGCGCCAGCAAAGATGGGACTTGGGAGACCCAGTACTTC.

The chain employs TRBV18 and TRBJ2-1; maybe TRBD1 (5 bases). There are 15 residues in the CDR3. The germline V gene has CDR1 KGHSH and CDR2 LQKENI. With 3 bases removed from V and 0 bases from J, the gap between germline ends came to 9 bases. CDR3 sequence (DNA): TGTGCCAGCTCACCCGACAGTAGCTCCTACAATGAGCAGTTCTTC. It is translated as CASSPDSSSYNEQFF.

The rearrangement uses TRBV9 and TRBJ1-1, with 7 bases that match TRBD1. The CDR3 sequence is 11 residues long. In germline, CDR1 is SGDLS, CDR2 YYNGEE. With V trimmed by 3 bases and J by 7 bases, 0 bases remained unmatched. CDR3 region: CASSGQGEAFF. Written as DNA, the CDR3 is TGTGCCAGCAGCGGACAGGGTGAAGCTTTCTTT.

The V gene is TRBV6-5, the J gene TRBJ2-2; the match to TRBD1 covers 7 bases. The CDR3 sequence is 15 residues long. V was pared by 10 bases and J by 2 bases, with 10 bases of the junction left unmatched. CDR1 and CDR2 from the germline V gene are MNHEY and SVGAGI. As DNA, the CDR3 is TGTGCCACCAAATCCGGGACAGAAAACACCGGGGAGCTGTTTTTT. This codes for CATKSGTENTGELFF.

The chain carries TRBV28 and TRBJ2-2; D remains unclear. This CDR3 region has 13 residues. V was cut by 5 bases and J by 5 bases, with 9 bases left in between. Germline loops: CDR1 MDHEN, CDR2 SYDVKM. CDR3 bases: TGTGCCAGCAGTCGCCCCGGGACCGGGGAGCTGTTTTTT. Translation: CASSRPGTGELFF.

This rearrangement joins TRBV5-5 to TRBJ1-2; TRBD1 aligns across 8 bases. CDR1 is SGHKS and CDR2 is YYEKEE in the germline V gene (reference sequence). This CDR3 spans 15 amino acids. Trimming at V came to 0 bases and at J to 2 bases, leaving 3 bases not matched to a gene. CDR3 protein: CASSLAPGGNYGYTF. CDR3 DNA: TGTGCCAGCAGCTTGGCCCCAGGGGGCAACTATGGCTACACCTTC. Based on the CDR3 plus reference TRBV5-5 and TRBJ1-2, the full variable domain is DAGVTQSPTHLIKTRGQQVTLRCSPISGHKSVSWYQQVLGQGPQFIFQYYEKEERGRGNFPDRFSARQFPNYSSELNVNALLLGDSALYLCASSLAPGGNYGYTFGSGTRLTVV.

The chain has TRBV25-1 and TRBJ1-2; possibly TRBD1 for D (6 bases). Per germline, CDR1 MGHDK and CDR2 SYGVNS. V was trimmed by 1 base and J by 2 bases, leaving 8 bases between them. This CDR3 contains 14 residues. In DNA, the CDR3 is TGTGCCAGCAGTGAATCGGACAGAAACTATGGCTACACCTTC. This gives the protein CASSESDRNYGYTF.

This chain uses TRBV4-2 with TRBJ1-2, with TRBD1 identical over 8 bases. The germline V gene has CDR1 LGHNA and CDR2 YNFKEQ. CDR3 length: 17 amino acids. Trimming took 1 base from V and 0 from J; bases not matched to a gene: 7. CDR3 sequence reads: CASSQGDRTYANYGYTF. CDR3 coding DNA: TGTGCCAGCAGCCAAGGGGACAGGACATATGCTAACTATGGCTACACCTTC.

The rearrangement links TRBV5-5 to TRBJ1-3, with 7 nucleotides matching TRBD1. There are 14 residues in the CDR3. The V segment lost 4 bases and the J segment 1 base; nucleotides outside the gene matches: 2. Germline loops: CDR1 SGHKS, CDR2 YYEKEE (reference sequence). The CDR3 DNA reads TGTGCCAGCAGCGCAGGGGGATCTGGAAACACCATATATTTT. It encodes CASSAGGSGNTIYF.

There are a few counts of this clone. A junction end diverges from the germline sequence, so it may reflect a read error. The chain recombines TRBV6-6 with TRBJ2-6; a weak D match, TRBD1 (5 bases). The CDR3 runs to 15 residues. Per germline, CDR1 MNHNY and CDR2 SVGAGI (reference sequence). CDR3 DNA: TGTGCCAGCAGTTACTCGACCAGTGGGGCCAACGGCCTGACTTTC. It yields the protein CASSYSTSGANGLTF.

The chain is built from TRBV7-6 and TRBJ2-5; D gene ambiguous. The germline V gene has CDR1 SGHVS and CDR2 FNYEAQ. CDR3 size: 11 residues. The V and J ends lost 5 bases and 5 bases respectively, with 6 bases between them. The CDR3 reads CASSPRETQYF. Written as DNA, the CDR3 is TGTGCCAGCAGCCCCCGGGAGACCCAGTACTTC.

CDR3 bases: TGTGCCAGCAGCGTAGGAGGGGGCCGACCAGATACGCAGTATTTT. Translated: CASSVGGGRPDTQYF. The chain has TRBV9 and TRBJ2-3; TRBD1 matches at 7 bases. The CDR3 sequence is 15 residues long. The junction had 5 bases not matched to a gene; V was cut back by 0 bases and J by 4 bases. Germline V lookup: CDR1 SGDLS, CDR2 YYNGEE. Looking up the rest from reference TRBV9 and TRBJ2-3 gives the full variable domain: DSGVTQTPKHLITATGQRVTLRCSPRSGDLSVYWYQQSLDQGLQFLIQYYNGEERAKGNILERFSAQQFPDLHSELNLSSLELGDSALYFCASSVGGGRPDTQYFGPGTRLTVL.

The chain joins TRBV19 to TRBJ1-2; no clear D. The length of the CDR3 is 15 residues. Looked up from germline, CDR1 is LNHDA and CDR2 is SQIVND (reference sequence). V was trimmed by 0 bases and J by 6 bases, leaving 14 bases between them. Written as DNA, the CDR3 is TGTGCCAGTAGTATAGATCTTCTAGGAAGGCATGGCTACACCTTC. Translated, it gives CASSIDLLGRHGYTF. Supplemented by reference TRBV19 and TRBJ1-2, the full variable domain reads DGGITQSPKYLFRKEGQNVTLSCEQNLNHDAMYWYRQDPGQGLRLIYYSQIVNDFQKGDIAEGYSVSREKKESFPLTVTSAQKNPTAFYLCASSIDLLGRHGYTFGSGTRLTVV.

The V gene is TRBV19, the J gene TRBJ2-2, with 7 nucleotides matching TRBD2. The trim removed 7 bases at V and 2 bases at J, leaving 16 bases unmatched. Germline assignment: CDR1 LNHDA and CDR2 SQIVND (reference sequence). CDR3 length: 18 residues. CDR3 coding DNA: TGTGCCAGTACCCTATACACTGGGGGGGATTTTAACACCGGGGAGCTGTTTTTT. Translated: CASTLYTGGDFNTGELFF.

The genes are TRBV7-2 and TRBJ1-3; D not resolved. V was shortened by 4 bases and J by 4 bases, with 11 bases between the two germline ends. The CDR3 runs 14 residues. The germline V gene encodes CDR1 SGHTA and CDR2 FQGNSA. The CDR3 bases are TGTGCCAGCAGCTCCCACTCCCTCGGAAACACCATATATTTT. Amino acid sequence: CASSSHSLGNTIYF.

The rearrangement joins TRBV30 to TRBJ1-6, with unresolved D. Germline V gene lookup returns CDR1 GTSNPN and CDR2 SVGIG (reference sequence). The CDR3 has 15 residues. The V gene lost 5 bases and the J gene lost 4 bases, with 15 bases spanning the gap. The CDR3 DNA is TGTGCCTGGGGGCCCTCAAACCCTTATAATTCACCCCTCCACTTT. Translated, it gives CAWGPSNPYNSPLHF.

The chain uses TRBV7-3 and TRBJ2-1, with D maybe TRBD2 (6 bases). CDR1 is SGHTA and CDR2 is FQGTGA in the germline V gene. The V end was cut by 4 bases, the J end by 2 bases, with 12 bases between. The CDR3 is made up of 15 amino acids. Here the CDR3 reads CASSSGLTAYNEQFF. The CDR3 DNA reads TGTGCCAGCAGCTCGGGACTCACAGCCTACAATGAGCAGTTCTTC.

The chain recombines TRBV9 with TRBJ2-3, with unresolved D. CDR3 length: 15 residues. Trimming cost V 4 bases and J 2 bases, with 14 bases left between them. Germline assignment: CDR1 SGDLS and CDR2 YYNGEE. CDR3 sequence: CASSPTPAATDTQYF. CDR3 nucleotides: TGTGCCAGCAGCCCAACTCCCGCGGCCACAGATACGCAGTATTTT.

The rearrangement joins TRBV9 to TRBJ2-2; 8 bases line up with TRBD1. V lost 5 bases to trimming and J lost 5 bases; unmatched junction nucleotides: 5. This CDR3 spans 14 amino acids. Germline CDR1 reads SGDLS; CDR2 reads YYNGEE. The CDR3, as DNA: TGTGCCAGCAGGGACAGGGAAGAAACCGGGGAGCTGTTTTTT. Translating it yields CASRDREETGELFF.

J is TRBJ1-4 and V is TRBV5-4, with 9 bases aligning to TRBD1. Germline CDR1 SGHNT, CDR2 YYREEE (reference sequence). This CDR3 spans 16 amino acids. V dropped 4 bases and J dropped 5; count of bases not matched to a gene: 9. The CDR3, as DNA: TGTGCCAGCAGCCCTGGAGGGACAGGGTCAAATGAAAAACTGTTTTTT. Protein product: CASSPGGTGSNEKLFF.